This T cell receptor beta chain was sequenced for a study of T-cell memory formation after mild COVID-19. Study-level findings and limits: Cross-reactive memory apparently joined, as some responding clones appeared in pre-infection memory.

This clonotype appeared a few times. Its antigen remains unknown. TCRdb reanalysed the 5' RACE reads using MiXCR and keeps one entry per CDR3 protein. The table lists about 610,000 distinct CDR3 sequences, about 18% of them singletons, with around 7.8% in the top ten. The CDR3 length is 11 residues. Trimming took 6 bases from V and 8 from J; bases not matched to a gene: 2. The V call is TRBV12-3 or TRBV12-4, the J call TRBJ1-1; 8 bases agree with TRBD1. This TCR was sampled from an adult woman who had mild COVID-19 (a few samples of this study predate the infection). Cell type and time point are not known. The sequencing input was PBMCs or a T cell subset sorted from them (not recorded which). The CDR3 bases are TGTGCCAGCAGGACAGGGGTAGAAGCTTTCTTT. Translating it yields CASRTGVEAFF.